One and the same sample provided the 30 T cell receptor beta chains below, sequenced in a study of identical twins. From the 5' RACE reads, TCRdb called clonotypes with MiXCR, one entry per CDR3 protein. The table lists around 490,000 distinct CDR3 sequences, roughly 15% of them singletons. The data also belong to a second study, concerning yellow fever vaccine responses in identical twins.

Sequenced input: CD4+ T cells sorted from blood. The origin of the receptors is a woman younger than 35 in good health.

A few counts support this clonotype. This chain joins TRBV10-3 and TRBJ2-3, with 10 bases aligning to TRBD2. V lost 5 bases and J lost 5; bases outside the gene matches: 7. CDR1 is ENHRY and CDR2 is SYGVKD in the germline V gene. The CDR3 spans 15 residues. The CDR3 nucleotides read TGTGCCATCAGTCCCGGACTAGCGGAGGGAGATACGCAGTATTTT. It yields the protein CAISPGLAEGDTQYF.

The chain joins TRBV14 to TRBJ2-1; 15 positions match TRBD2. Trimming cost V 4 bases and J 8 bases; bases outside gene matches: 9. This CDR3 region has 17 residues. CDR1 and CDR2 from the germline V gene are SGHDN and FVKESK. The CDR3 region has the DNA TGTGCCAGCAGCCTACGACGGACTAGCGGGGGGGTTGATGAGCAGTTCTTC. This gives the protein CASSLRRTSGGVDEQFF.

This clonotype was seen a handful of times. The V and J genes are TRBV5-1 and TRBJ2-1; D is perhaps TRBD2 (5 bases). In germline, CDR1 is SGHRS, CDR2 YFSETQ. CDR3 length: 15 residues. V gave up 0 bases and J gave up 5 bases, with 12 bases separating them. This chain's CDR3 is CASSLAPGLDNEQFF. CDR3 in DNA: TGCGCCAGCAGCTTGGCGCCGGGGTTGGACAATGAGCAGTTCTTC.

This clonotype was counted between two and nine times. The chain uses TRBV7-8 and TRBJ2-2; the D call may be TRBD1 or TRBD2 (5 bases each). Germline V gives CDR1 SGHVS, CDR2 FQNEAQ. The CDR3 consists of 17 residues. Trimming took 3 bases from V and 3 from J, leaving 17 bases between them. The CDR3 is CASSFLGGGPHTGELFF. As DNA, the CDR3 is TGTGCCAGCAGCTTCCTCGGTGGGGGACCCCACACCGGGGAGCTGTTTTTT. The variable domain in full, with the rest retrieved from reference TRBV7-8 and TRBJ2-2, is GAGVSQSPRYKVAKRGQDVALRCDPISGHVSLFWYQQALGQGPEFLTYFQNEAQLDKSGLPSDRFFAERPEGSVSTLKIQRTQQEDSAVYLCASSFLGGGPHTGELFFGEGSRLTVL.

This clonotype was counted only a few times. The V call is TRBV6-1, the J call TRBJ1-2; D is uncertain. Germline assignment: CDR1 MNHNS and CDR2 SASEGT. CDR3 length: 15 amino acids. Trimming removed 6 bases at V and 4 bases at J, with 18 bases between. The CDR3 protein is CASSPHQSGTYGYTF. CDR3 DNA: TGTGCCAGCAGCCCCCATCAATCAGGAACCTATGGCTACACCTTC.

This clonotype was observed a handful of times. CDR3 DNA sequence: TGCAGTGCTAGCCAGACTACAAACTATGGCTACACCTTC. This translates into CSASQTTNYGYTF. The chain links TRBV20-1 to TRBJ1-2; D is uncertain. Trimming pared 3 bases from V and 2 bases from J, leaving 10 bases between. The germline V gene encodes CDR1 DFQATT and CDR2 SNEGSKA (reference sequence). The CDR3 covers 13 residues.

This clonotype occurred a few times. CDR3 sequence (DNA): TGCGCCAGCAGCTTGTCCGGGACTAGCGGGAGAACCGGGGAGCTGTTTTTT. Its translation is CASSLSGTSGRTGELFF. The V call is TRBV5-1, the J call TRBJ2-2; 14 bases map to TRBD2. The germline V gene has CDR1 SGHRS and CDR2 YFSETQ. The CDR3 totals 17 residues. The V gene end was trimmed by 1 base and the J gene end by 5 bases; junction bases not matched to a gene: 4.

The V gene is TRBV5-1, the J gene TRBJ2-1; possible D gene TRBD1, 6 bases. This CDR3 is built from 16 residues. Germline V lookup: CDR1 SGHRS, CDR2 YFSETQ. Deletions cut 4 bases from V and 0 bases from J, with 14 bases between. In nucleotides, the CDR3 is TGCGCCAGCAGCGTAATGACAGGCAGCTCCTACAATGAGCAGTTCTTC. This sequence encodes CASSVMTGSSYNEQFF.

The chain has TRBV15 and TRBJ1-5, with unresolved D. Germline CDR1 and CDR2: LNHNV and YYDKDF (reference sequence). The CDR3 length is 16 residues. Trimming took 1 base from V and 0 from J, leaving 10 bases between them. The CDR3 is CATSRVGQISNQPQHF. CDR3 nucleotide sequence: TGTGCCACCAGCAGAGTTGGGCAGATTAGCAATCAGCCCCAGCATTTT. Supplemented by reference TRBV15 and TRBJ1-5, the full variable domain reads DAMVIQNPRYQVTQFGKPVTLSCSQTLNHNVMYWYQQKSSQAPKLLFHYYDKDFNNEADTPDNFQSRRPNTSFCFLDIRSPGLGDTAMYLCATSRVGQISNQPQHFGDGTRLSIL.

The CDR3 DNA reads as TGTGCCAGCAGTGATGTGGCTTCGGGGACGCTAGCCAAAAACATTCAGTACTTC. Translation gives CASSDVASGTLAKNIQYF. This chain connects TRBV2 to TRBJ2-4; D is possibly TRBD1 or TRBD2 (5 bases each). The CDR3 length is 18 residues. In germline, CDR1 is SNHLY, CDR2 FYNNEI. V dropped 3 bases and J dropped 0 bases, with 18 bases sitting between them.

The CDR3 nucleotides are TGTGCCAGCTCCTTGGACAGAATCTATGGCTACACCTTC. This codes for CASSLDRIYGYTF. The chain recombines TRBV18 with TRBJ1-2, with D possibly matching TRBD1 (6 bases). Between the trimmed V and J ends, which lost 6 bases and 4 bases, there was a span of 12 bases. This CDR3 is 13 amino acids long. Germline values: CDR1 KGHSH, CDR2 LQKENI.

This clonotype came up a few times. In DNA form, the CDR3 reads TGCGCCAGCAGCATGAGGGGGCTAGCAAATGAGCAGTTCTTC. Translated, it gives CASSMRGLANEQFF. V is TRBV5-1 and J is TRBJ2-1; 7 bases match TRBD1. CDR1 SGHRS and CDR2 YFSETQ come from the germline V gene. The junction had 8 bases not matched to a gene; V was cut back by 4 bases and J by 7 bases. This CDR3 contains 14 residues.

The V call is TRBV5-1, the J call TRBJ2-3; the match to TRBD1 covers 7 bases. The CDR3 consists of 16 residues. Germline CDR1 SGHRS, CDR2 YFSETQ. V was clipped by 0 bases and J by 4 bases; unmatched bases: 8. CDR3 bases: TGCGCCAGCAGCTTGGTGCGAGGGACAGATCCAGATACGCAGTATTTT. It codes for CASSLVRGTDPDTQYF.

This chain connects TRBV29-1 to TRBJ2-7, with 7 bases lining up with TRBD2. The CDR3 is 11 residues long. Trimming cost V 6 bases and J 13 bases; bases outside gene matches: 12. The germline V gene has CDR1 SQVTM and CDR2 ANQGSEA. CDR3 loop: CSVNSGTTLYV. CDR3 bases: TGCAGCGTAAACTCCGGGACTACTCTATACGTC.

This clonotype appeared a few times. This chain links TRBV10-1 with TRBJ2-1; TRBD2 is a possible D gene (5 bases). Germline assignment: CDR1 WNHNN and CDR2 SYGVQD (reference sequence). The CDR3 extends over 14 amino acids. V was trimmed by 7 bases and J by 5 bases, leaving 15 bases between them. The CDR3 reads CASKDSLRNNEQFF. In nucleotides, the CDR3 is TGCGCCAGCAAGGACTCGCTGAGGAACAATGAGCAGTTCTTC.

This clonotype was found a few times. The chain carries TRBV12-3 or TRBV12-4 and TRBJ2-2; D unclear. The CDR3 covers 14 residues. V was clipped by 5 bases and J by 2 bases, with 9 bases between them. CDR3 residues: CASSDISNTGELFF. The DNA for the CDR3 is TGTGCCAGCAGTGATATAAGTAACACCGGGGAGCTGTTTTTT.

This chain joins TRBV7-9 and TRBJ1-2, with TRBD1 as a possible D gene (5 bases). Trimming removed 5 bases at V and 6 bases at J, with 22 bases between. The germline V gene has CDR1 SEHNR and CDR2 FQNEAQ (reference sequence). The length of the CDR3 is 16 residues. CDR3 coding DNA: TGTGCCAGCAGCCCCAACCTAGGGGTACGGGGTAATGGCTACACCTTC. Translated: CASSPNLGVRGNGYTF.

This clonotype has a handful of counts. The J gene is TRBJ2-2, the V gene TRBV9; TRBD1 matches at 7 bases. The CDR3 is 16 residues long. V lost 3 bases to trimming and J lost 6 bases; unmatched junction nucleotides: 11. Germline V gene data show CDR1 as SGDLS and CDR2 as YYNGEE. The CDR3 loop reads CASSGGQQVGAGELFF. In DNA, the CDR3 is TGTGCCAGCAGCGGGGGACAGCAAGTAGGCGCCGGGGAGCTGTTTTTT.

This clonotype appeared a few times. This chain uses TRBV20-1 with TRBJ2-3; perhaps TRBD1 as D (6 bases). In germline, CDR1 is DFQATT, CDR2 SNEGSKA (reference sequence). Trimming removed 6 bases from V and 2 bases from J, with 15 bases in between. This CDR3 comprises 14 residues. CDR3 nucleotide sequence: TGCAGTGCCATCACCGACAGGATCACAGATACGCAGTATTTT. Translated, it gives CSAITDRITDTQYF.

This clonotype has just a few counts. The DNA of the CDR3 is TGTGCCAGCAGCCACCGCAGCGGATATGAGCAGTTCTTC. Its translation: CASSHRSGYEQFF. V is TRBV7-8 and J is TRBJ2-1, with TRBD2 as a possible D gene (5 bases). CDR3 length: 13 residues. The ends were cut back, 5 bases at V and 8 bases at J, with 13 bases in the middle. Germline CDR1 SGHVS, CDR2 FQNEAQ.

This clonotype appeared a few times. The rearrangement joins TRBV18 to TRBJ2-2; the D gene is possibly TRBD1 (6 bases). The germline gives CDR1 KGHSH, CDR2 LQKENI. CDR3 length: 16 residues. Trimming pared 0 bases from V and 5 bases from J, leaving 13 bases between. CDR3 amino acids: CASSPPRTVGTGELFF. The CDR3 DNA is TGTGCCAGCTCACCACCGCGGACAGTTGGGACCGGGGAGCTGTTTTTT.

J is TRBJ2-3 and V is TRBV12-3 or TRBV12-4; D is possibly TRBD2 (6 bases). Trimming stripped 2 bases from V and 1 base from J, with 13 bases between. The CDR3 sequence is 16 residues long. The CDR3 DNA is TGTGCCAGCAGTTTACAGGCGGGCGGGGGCACAGATACGCAGTATTTT. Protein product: CASSLQAGGGTDTQYF.

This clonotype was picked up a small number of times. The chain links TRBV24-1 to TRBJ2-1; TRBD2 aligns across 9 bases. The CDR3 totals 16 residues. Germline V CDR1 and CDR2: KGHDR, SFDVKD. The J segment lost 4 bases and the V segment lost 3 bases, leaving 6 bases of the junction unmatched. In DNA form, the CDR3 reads TGTGCCACCAGTGATACGGGACTAGCCGAGTACAATGAGCAGTTCTTC. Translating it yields CATSDTGLAEYNEQFF.

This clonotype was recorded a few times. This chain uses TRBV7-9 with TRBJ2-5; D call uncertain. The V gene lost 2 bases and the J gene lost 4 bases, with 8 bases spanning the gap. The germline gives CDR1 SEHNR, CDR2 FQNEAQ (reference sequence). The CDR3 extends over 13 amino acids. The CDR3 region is CASSLNEVETQYF. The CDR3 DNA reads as TGTGCCAGCAGCTTAAACGAAGTAGAGACCCAGTACTTC.

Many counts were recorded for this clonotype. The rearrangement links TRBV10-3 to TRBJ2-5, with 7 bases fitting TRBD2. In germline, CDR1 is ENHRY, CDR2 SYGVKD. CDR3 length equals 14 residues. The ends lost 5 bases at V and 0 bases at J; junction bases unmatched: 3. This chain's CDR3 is CAISQTSDQETQYF. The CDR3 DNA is TGTGCCATCAGTCAAACTAGCGACCAAGAGACCCAGTACTTC.

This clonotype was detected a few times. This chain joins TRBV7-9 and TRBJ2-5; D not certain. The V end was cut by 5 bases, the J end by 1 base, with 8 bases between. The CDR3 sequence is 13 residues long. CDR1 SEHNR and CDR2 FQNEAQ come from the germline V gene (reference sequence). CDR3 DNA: TGTGCCAGCAGCCACGACATCCAAGAGACCCAGTACTTC. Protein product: CASSHDIQETQYF.

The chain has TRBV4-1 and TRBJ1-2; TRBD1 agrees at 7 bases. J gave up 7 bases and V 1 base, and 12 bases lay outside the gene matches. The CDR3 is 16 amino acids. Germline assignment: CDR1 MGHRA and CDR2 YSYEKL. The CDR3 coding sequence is TGCGCCAGCAGCCAAGTAGGGACAGTCATCCGCGGTGGCTACACCTTC. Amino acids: CASSQVGTVIRGGYTF.

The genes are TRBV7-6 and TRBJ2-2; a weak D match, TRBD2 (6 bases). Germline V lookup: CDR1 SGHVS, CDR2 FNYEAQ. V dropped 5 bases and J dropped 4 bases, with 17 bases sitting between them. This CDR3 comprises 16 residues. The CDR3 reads CASSPGLLFTTGELFF. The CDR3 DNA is TGTGCCAGCAGCCCGGGACTCCTTTTTACCACCGGGGAGCTGTTTTTT.

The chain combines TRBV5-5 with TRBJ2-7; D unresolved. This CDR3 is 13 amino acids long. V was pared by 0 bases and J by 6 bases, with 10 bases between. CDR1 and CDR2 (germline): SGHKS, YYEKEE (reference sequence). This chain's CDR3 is CASSLEPASEQYV. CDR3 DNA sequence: TGTGCCAGCAGCTTGGAACCGGCAAGCGAGCAGTACGTC.

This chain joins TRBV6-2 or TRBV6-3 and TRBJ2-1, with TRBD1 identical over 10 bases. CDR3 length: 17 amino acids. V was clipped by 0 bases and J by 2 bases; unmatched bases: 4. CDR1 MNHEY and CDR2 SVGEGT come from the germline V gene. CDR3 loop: CASSYSAGQGAYNEQFF. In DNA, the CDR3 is TGTGCCAGCAGTTACTCAGCCGGACAGGGGGCCTACAATGAGCAGTTCTTC.